The clone carrying this TCR beta chain came up many times. The V end lost 1 base, the J end lost 7 bases, and 8 bases lay between the germline ends. The germline CDR1 and CDR2 sequences are MNHNY and SVGAGI (reference sequence). The CDR3 extends over 13 amino acids. Repertoires were generated with immunoSEQ multiplex PCR, while TCRdb's copy carries only in-frame clones and drops some. Here the sample spans around 4,000 clones, roughly 21% being singletons. The data were taken from a study of graft-versus-host responses after intestinal transplantation. Findings of the study overall: Detected in recipient marrow were GvH clones, some of which were first observed in ileum or blood. Among circulating GvH clones, peak levels were associated with early post-transplant declines in HvG clones.

The rearrangement uses TRBV6-6 and TRBJ2-1, with D uncertain. The clonotype originates from a human patient who was an organ donor for intestinal transplantation. The material was alloreactive CD4+ T cells from a mixed lymphocyte reaction culture, obtained before transplantation. Subset specified: CFSE-low proliferating T cells sorted from roughly six-day pre-transplant mixed lymphocyte reaction (GvH or HvG direction). The CDR3 reads CASSYFEENEQFF. The CDR3 nucleotides are TGTGCCAGCAGTTACTTTGAGGAGAATGAGCAGTTCTTC.